This is a list of T cell receptor beta chains from one sample in a study of shared clonotypes between healthy human individuals. The assay was immunoSEQ multiplex PCR, and TCRdb's table has in-frame clones only and misses some. Among over 1.5 million clones listed, approximately 98% were seen once. The sequencing sample was made of naive CD4+ T cells sorted from blood. The receptors originated from a man aged 30-40 years in good health. The CDR3 runs from the conserved cysteine through the conserved F or W. D genes are given only for firm matches. Expanded clones are given a class, and other clones once, few, many or no size at all.

-	-	TRBV15	TRBJ2-3	TGTGCCACCAGCAGAGAGGGGACTCCCACTAGCACAGATACGCAGTATTTT	CATSREGTPTSTDTQYF
-	TRBD1	TRBV5-1	TRBJ1-1	TGCGCCAGCAGCTTGGGGGACAGGGCGAACACTGAAGCTTTCTTT	CASSLGDRANTEAFF
-	TRBD1	TRBV11-1	TRBJ2-3	TGTGCCAGCAGCTTAGGTAACAGGGGTACAGATACGCAGTATTTT	CASSLGNRGTDTQYF
-	-	TRBV30	TRBJ1-1	TGTGCCTGGAGCCCCCGGATCGGATCTGAAGCTTTCTTT	CAWSPRIGSEAFF
once	-	TRBV7-8	TRBJ2-5	TGTGCCAGCAGCTTAGTTGGGGTGGGGGGTCAAGAGACCCAGTACTTC	CASSLVGVGGQETQYF
-	-	TRBV4-3	TRBJ2-1	TGCGCCAGCAGCCAAGATCTATTCGTCTACAATGAGCAGTTCTTC	CASSQDLFVYNEQFF
-	-	TRBV19	TRBJ1-2	TGTGCCAGTAGTATAAGCGAAGCTAACTATGGCTACACCTTC	CASSISEANYGYTF
-	-	TRBV7-2	TRBJ1-5	TGTGCCAGCAGCTTAGTGGGGGGGCCCCAGCATTTT	CASSLVGGPQHF
-	TRBD1	TRBV28	TRBJ2-2	TGTGCCAGCAGGTCCGACAGGGGGCGAGGCACCGGGGAGCTGTTTTTT	CASRSDRGRGTGELFF
-	-	TRBV6-6	TRBJ2-1	TGTGCCAGCAGTTACTCTAATGAGCAGTTCTTC	CASSYSNEQFF
-	TRBD2	TRBV18	TRBJ2-5	TGTGCCAGCTCACCACTACCGGGACTAGGCCCCCAGGGAGAGACCCAGTACTTC	CASSPLPGLGPQGETQYF
-	-	TRBV6-6	TRBJ1-2	TGTGCCAGCAGTTACTTATTCGGGAGTAGTGGCTACACCTTC	CASSYLFGSSGYTF
once	-	TRBV15	TRBJ1-1	TGTGCCACCAGCCCCTCCCTCGGGGGGACCGCGCAAGCTTTCTTT	CATSPSLGGTAQAFF
-	-	TRBV5-1	TRBJ1-3	TGCGCCAGCAGCTTGGACAGTATTCCCAACACCATATATTTT	CASSLDSIPNTIYF
-	TRBD2	TRBV6-5	TRBJ2-7	TGTGCCAGCAGTCGAGACGGGACTAGAGGGTACGAGCAGTACTTC	CASSRDGTRGYEQYF
-	TRBD2	TRBV5-1	TRBJ2-1	TGCGCCAGCAGCTCTGGACTAGCGGGAGGGAATTCGCACAATGAGCAGTTCTTC	CASSSGLAGGNSHNEQFF
once	-	TRBV7-6	TRBJ2-1	TGTGCCAGCAGCGTGCGAGCTCCTAGCGGAGGGGGTAATGAGCAGTTCTTC	CASSVRAPSGGGNEQFF
-	-	TRBV29-1	TRBJ2-1	TGCAGCGTTGGACAATACAATGAGCAGTTCTTC	CSVGQYNEQFF
-	-	TRBV19	TRBJ1-2	TGTGCCAGTAGTATAGGTTACAGGGCGAACTATGGCTACACCTTC	CASSIGYRANYGYTF
-	-	TRBV30	TRBJ1-5	TGTGCCTGGAGTTTGCCCGGGGCCTTTAATCAGCCCCAGCATTTT	CAWSLPGAFNQPQHF
-	-	TRBV5-1	TRBJ2-5	TGCGCCAGCAGCTTCCAGGCGGGCGAGACCCAGTACTTC	CASSFQAGETQYF
-	-	TRBV15	TRBJ2-3	TGTGCCACCAGCAGAGGGTTCCGGGGCTCCTCCAGGGCAGATACGCAGTATTTT	CATSRGFRGSSRADTQYF
-	-	TRBV30	TRBJ2-3	TGTGCCTGGGAGATAAATACGCAGTATTTT	CAWEINTQYF
-	-	TRBV5-4	TRBJ2-2	TGTGCCAGCAGCTTGCAGGGTACCGGGGAGCTGTTTTTT	CASSLQGTGELFF
-	TRBD1	TRBV19	TRBJ1-2	TGTGCCAGTAGCGCCGGGACAGGGTATGGCTACACCTTC	CASSAGTGYGYTF
-	-	TRBV5-5	TRBJ2-6	TGTGCCAGCACCTCAAGTGGGGCTGGGGCCAACGTCCTGACTTTC	CASTSSGAGANVLTF
once	TRBD2	TRBV18	TRBJ2-5	TGTGCCAGCTCACCCCTGGGAGCGGGAGTCCACGAGACCCAGTACTTC	CASSPLGAGVHETQYF
-	-	TRBV6-5	TRBJ2-2	TGTGCCAGCAGCAGGTTTGCCGGGGAGCTGTTTTTT	CASSRFAGELFF
-	-	TRBV5-1	TRBJ2-7	TGCGCCAGCAGCCGGGAGGGGGCTGTTTACGAGCAGTACTTC	CASSREGAVYEQYF
-	-	TRBV11-2	TRBJ2-7	TGTGCCAGCAGCTTAGCCGTCGCCTACGAGCAGTACTTC	CASSLAVAYEQYF
-	-	TRBV13	TRBJ2-1	TGTGCCAGCAGGCGAATGGACAATGAGCAGTTCTTC	CASRRMDNEQFF
-	-	TRBV9	TRBJ2-5	TGTGCCAGCAGCGCCCCAAGAGGGCAGAGACAAGAGACCCAGTACTTC	CASSAPRGQRQETQYF
-	-	TRBV29-1	TRBJ2-6	TGCAGCGTTGTAGGGGCGAGCTCTGGGGCCAACGTCCTGACTTTC	CSVVGASSGANVLTF
-	-	TRBV29-1	TRBJ1-4	TGCAGCGTCGGTGTGGGCGCTAATGAAAAACTGTTTTTT	CSVGVGANEKLFF
-	-	TRBV18	TRBJ2-7	TGTGCCAGCTCGGGGGGTTCCTACGAGCAGTACTTC	CASSGGSYEQYF
-	-	TRBV19	TRBJ2-1	TGTGCCAGTAGTTTTACAGAAATCTCCTACAATGAGCAGTTCTTC	CASSFTEISYNEQFF
-	TRBD1	TRBV4-1	TRBJ1-4	TGCGCCAGCAGCGAATCCGGGACAGGCAATGAAAAACTGTTTTTT	CASSESGTGNEKLFF
-	-	TRBV7-9	TRBJ1-5	TGTGCCAGCAGCTTTACCACGGGGACCCGGGTCAATCAGCCCCAGCATTTT	CASSFTTGTRVNQPQHF
-	-	TRBV18	TRBJ2-5	TGTGCCAGCTCACCACCACTGTTAGAGACCCAGTACTTC	CASSPPLLETQYF
-	-	TRBV7-9	TRBJ2-7	TGTGCCAGCAGCGACGTATACCGTGAAACGTCCTACGAGCAGTACTTC	CASSDVYRETSYEQYF
-	-	TRBV5-1	TRBJ2-5	TGCGCCAGCAGCCCGACAGGGAGGAGAGAGACCCAGTACTTC	CASSPTGRRETQYF
-	TRBD2	TRBV28	TRBJ2-7	TGTGCCAGCAGGACCGGGACTAGTCTACCCTACGAGCAGTACTTC	CASRTGTSLPYEQYF
-	TRBD1	TRBV5-4	TRBJ1-5	TGTGCCAGCAGCCGGGACAGAGATCAGCCCCAGCATTTT	CASSRDRDQPQHF
once	TRBD1	TRBV6-5	TRBJ1-5	TGTGCCAGCAGCCCCTCCGACAGGGGTTATCAGCCCCAGCATTTT	CASSPSDRGYQPQHF
-	TRBD2	TRBV11-2	TRBJ2-2	TGTGCCAGCAGCTTAGATTATAGCGGGAGGACGAACACCGGGGAGCTGTTTTTT	CASSLDYSGRTNTGELFF
-	-	TRBV18	TRBJ2-3	TGTGCCAGCTCACCTGAGGTGACAGATACGCAGTATTTT	CASSPEVTDTQYF
-	-	TRBV18	TRBJ1-5	TGTGCCAGCTCGCCTGGACTCGTCGTCACGGATCAGCCCCAGCATTTT	CASSPGLVVTDQPQHF
-	TRBD2	TRBV29-1	TRBJ2-1	TGCAGCGTCGCCCGACTAGCGGGAGGGGCCAATGAGCAGTTCTTC	CSVARLAGGANEQFF
-	TRBD2	TRBV28	TRBJ2-7	TGTGCCAGCAGTCTGCTAGCGGGAATCGAGCAGTACTTC	CASSLLAGIEQYF
-	-	TRBV28	TRBJ2-2	TGTGCCAGCAGTTTATCCGACAGATACACCGGGGAGCTGTTTTTT	CASSLSDRYTGELFF
-	-	TRBV18	TRBJ2-7	TGTGCCAGCTCACCATCTCAGGCATCCACCTACGAGCAGTACTTC	CASSPSQASTYEQYF